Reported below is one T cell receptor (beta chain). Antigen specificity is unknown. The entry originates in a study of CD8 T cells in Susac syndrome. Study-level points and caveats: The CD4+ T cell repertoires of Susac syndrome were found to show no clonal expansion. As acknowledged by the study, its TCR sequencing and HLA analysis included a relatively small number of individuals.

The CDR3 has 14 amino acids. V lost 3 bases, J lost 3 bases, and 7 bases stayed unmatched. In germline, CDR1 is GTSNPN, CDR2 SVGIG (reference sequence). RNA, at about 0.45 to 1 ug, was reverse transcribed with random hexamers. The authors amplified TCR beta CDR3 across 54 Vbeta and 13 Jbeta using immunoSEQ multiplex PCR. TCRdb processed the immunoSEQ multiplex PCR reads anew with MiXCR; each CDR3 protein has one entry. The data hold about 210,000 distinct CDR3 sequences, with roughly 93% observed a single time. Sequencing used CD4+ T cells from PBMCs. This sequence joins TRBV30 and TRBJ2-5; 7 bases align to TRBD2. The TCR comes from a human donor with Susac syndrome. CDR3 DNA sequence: TGTGCCTGGAGGGGGGGAGGGGCAGAAGAGACCCAGTACTTC. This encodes CAWRGGGAEETQYF.